A selection of T cell receptor beta chains follows, all from one sample in a study of metastatic and nonmetastatic thyroid tumors. MiXCR re-clonotyped the PCR reads for TCRdb. The profile shows fewer than 15,000 clones, about 29% of them singletons. Sample: tumor tissue. Receptor source: a male donor with papillary thyroid cancer or a benign thyroid nodule (not recorded which). Some clones in this sample may be carry-over from other donors' samples. Each CDR3 is given with its conserved first and last residue. The D gene is left open where the match is weak. Where a row states a size, it is once, few, many or the class of an expanded clone; other rows omit it.

v_call: TRBV28; j_call: TRBJ2-7; clone_size: few; d_call: .; cdr3_nt: TGTGCCAGCAGTCTAGGGTACGAGCAGTACTTC; cdr3_aa: CASSLGYEQYF
v_call: TRBV10-3; j_call: TRBJ1-4; clone_size: many; d_call: .; cdr3_nt: TGTGCCATCAGTGAGGGGGGGTCTAATGAAAAACTGTTTTTT; cdr3_aa: CAISEGGSNEKLFF
v_call: TRBV20-1; j_call: TRBJ2-7; clone_size: few; d_call: .; cdr3_nt: TGCAGTGCGCCAAACCTGGGGTCAAACGCCGACGAGCAGTACTTC; cdr3_aa: CSAPNLGSNADEQYF
v_call: TRBV13; j_call: TRBJ2-7; clone_size: .; d_call: .; cdr3_nt: TGTGCCAGCAGCTTAGGGTCGGACGAGCAGTACTTC; cdr3_aa: CASSLGSDEQYF
v_call: TRBV2; j_call: TRBJ2-7; clone_size: few; d_call: TRBD1; cdr3_nt: TGTGCCAGCCGGTACGACAGGGCTGAGTACGAGCAGTACTTC; cdr3_aa: CASRYDRAEYEQYF
v_call: TRBV19; j_call: TRBJ1-3; clone_size: medium-sized; d_call: .; cdr3_nt: TGTGCCAGTAGTATGTATTTGGCCGGAAACACCATATATTTT; cdr3_aa: CASSMYLAGNTIYF
v_call: TRBV9; j_call: TRBJ1-5; clone_size: many; d_call: TRBD1; cdr3_nt: TGTGCCAGCAGCCCGTGCCACAGGGGGCCCAGTCAGCCCCAGCATTTT; cdr3_aa: CASSPCHRGPSQPQHF
v_call: TRBV7-8; j_call: TRBJ2-7; clone_size: .; d_call: .; cdr3_nt: TGTGCCAGCAGCTTAGGGGGCGTGACGGCCTACGAGCAGAACTTC; cdr3_aa: CASSLGGVTAYEQNF
v_call: TRBV28; j_call: TRBJ2-7; clone_size: .; d_call: TRBD2; cdr3_nt: TGTGCCAGCAGTTTTATTAATCCGGGACTAGCGGGAGATTTCTCCTACGAGCAGTACTTC; cdr3_aa: CASSFINPGLAGDFSYEQYF
v_call: TRBV6-4; j_call: TRBJ2-1; clone_size: many; d_call: TRBD2; cdr3_nt: TGTGCCAGCAGTGAAAGGGCTAGCGGGTACAATGAGCAGTTCTTC; cdr3_aa: CASSERASGYNEQFF
v_call: TRBV6-1; j_call: TRBJ2-7; clone_size: .; d_call: TRBD2; cdr3_nt: TGTGCCAGCAGTCCTGGACTAGCGGGAGGTCCGGGGGGCGAGCAGTACTTC; cdr3_aa: CASSPGLAGGPGGEQYF
v_call: TRBV11-2; j_call: TRBJ2-5; clone_size: many; d_call: .; cdr3_nt: TGTGCCAGCAGCCCTCTTGCGGGGATAGAGGAGACCCAGTACTTC; cdr3_aa: CASSPLAGIEETQYF
v_call: TRBV7-8; j_call: TRBJ1-5; clone_size: many; d_call: .; cdr3_nt: TGTGCCAGCAGCACACTAGGGCATCAGCCCCAGCATTTT; cdr3_aa: CASSTLGHQPQHF
v_call: TRBV2; j_call: TRBJ2-3; clone_size: many; d_call: TRBD2; cdr3_nt: TGTGCCAGCAGTGAAGGGGCTAGCGGACCTACAGATACGCAGTATTTT; cdr3_aa: CASSEGASGPTDTQYF
v_call: TRBV19; j_call: TRBJ2-5; clone_size: many; d_call: TRBD1; cdr3_nt: TGTGCCAGTAGTATAGGAACGGGACAGGGGAAAGAGACCCAGTACTTC; cdr3_aa: CASSIGTGQGKETQYF
v_call: TRBV7-9; j_call: TRBJ2-1; clone_size: many; d_call: TRBD2; cdr3_nt: TGTGCCAGCAGCTTAGCGCTAGCGGGAGCCTACAATGAGCAGTTCTTC; cdr3_aa: CASSLALAGAYNEQFF
v_call: TRBV2; j_call: TRBJ1-5; clone_size: many; d_call: TRBD1; cdr3_nt: TGTGCCAGCAGTGGACAGGGCGGTCAGCCCCAGCATTTT; cdr3_aa: CASSGQGGQPQHF
v_call: TRBV18; j_call: TRBJ1-5; clone_size: few; d_call: TRBD1; cdr3_nt: TGTGCCAGCTCACCACCGACAGGGGGTAAGAAGGTAAATGGTCAGCCCCAGCATTTT; cdr3_aa: CASSPPTGGKKVNGQPQHF
v_call: TRBV3-1; j_call: TRBJ2-7; clone_size: many; d_call: .; cdr3_nt: TGTGCCAGCAGCCAAGACTTACTAGCCTACGAGCAGTACTTC; cdr3_aa: CASSQDLLAYEQYF
v_call: TRBV24-1; j_call: TRBJ2-3; clone_size: many; d_call: .; cdr3_nt: TGTGCCACCAGTGATTTGCAGGGAGATACAGATACGCAGTATTTT; cdr3_aa: CATSDLQGDTDTQYF
v_call: TRBV15; j_call: TRBJ1-6; clone_size: .; d_call: .; cdr3_nt: TGTGCCACCAGCAGCGACCGGGCCCTCCTGGGTTCACCCCTCCACTTT; cdr3_aa: CATSSDRALLGSPLHF
v_call: TRBV14; j_call: TRBJ2-2; clone_size: .; d_call: .; cdr3_nt: TGTGCCAGCAGCCAATGGGGAATTACCGGGGAGCTGTTTTTT; cdr3_aa: CASSQWGITGELFF
v_call: TRBV27; j_call: TRBJ2-3; clone_size: .; d_call: TRBD2; cdr3_nt: TGTGCCAGCACCGAAATACTAGCGGGAGAGTTAGGTACGATGTATTTT; cdr3_aa: CASTEILAGELGTMYF
v_call: TRBV28; j_call: TRBJ2-7; clone_size: few; d_call: .; cdr3_nt: TGTGCCAGCAAAAGACAAGGAAGCTCCTACGAGCAGTACTTC; cdr3_aa: CASKRQGSSYEQYF
v_call: TRBV11-2; j_call: TRBJ1-1; clone_size: .; d_call: TRBD1; cdr3_nt: TGTGCCAGCAGCTCGCCGGACAGGGGACCTTTGATGGCTGAAGCTTTCTTT; cdr3_aa: CASSSPDRGPLMAEAFF
v_call: TRBV11-2; j_call: TRBJ1-2; clone_size: .; d_call: TRBD1; cdr3_nt: TGTGCCAGCAGCCCCCAACCGGGACAGGGCCTCTATGGCTACACCTTC; cdr3_aa: CASSPQPGQGLYGYTF
v_call: TRBV5-1; j_call: TRBJ1-4; clone_size: .; d_call: .; cdr3_nt: TGCGCCAGCAGCCCTTCTGTGAATGAAAAACTGTTTTTT; cdr3_aa: CASSPSVNEKLFF
v_call: TRBV20-1; j_call: TRBJ2-1; clone_size: .; d_call: .; cdr3_nt: TGCAGTGCTAGTGTGGACTCCAATGAGCAGTTCTTC; cdr3_aa: CSASVDSNEQFF
v_call: TRBV6-1; j_call: TRBJ2-1; clone_size: few; d_call: TRBD2; cdr3_nt: TGTGCCAGCAGTCCCGGACTAGCGGGAGAGGATGAGCAGTTCTTC; cdr3_aa: CASSPGLAGEDEQFF
v_call: TRBV6-1; j_call: TRBJ2-7; clone_size: few; d_call: .; cdr3_nt: TGTGCCAGCAGTCCCCCGACGGGCACCTACGAGCAGTACTTC; cdr3_aa: CASSPPTGTYEQYF
v_call: TRBV14; j_call: TRBJ2-3; clone_size: .; d_call: .; cdr3_nt: TGTGCCAGCAGCCATTGGCAGGGGAGAAGGGAAACAGATACGCAGTATTTT; cdr3_aa: CASSHWQGRRETDTQYF
v_call: TRBV7-6; j_call: TRBJ1-5; clone_size: .; d_call: .; cdr3_nt: TGTGCCAGCAGCTTATTACCCACCGGGGATAGCAATCAGCCCCAGCATTTT; cdr3_aa: CASSLLPTGDSNQPQHF
v_call: TRBV6-1; j_call: TRBJ2-7; clone_size: .; d_call: TRBD1; cdr3_nt: TGTGCCAGCAGTCCAGGACAGGGGAGACAGTACTTC; cdr3_aa: CASSPGQGRQYF
v_call: TRBV19; j_call: TRBJ2-7; clone_size: .; d_call: .; cdr3_nt: TGTGCCAGTAGTGCCCTCGTCACCTCCGGGACGGCCTACATGCAGTACTTC; cdr3_aa: CASSALVTSGTAYMQYF
v_call: TRBV19; j_call: TRBJ2-7; clone_size: .; d_call: .; cdr3_nt: TGTGCCAGTAGTATTGGAATGATCTACGAGCAGTACTTC; cdr3_aa: CASSIGMIYEQYF
v_call: TRBV4-1; j_call: TRBJ1-6; clone_size: many; d_call: .; cdr3_nt: TGCGCCAGCAGCCAAGAATCCCAGGGTGGGTCACCCCTCCACTTT; cdr3_aa: CASSQESQGGSPLHF
v_call: TRBV10-3; j_call: TRBJ2-3; clone_size: many; d_call: TRBD2; cdr3_nt: TGTGCCATCAGCGAAGCGACTAGCGGGTCGGGAGATACGCAGTATTTT; cdr3_aa: CAISEATSGSGDTQYF
v_call: TRBV19; j_call: TRBJ2-7; clone_size: many; d_call: TRBD1; cdr3_nt: TGTGCCAGTAGTATAGTCGGGACAGCCGCCTACGAGCAGTACTTC; cdr3_aa: CASSIVGTAAYEQYF
v_call: TRBV18; j_call: TRBJ2-7; clone_size: many; d_call: TRBD2; cdr3_nt: TGTGCCAGCTCACTCATACTGGGGTCGGGACTAGCGGGACCTACCTACGAGCAGTACTTC; cdr3_aa: CASSLILGSGLAGPTYEQYF
v_call: TRBV4-1; j_call: TRBJ2-2; clone_size: .; d_call: .; cdr3_nt: TGCGCCAGCAGCCAAATACCGGGGCAGGGGCCCGGGGAGCTGTTTTTT; cdr3_aa: CASSQIPGQGPGELFF
v_call: TRBV5-1; j_call: TRBJ1-5; clone_size: many; d_call: .; cdr3_nt: TGCGCCAGCAGCCTAGGACCCGGGCAGCCCCAGCATTTT; cdr3_aa: CASSLGPGQPQHF
v_call: TRBV5-1; j_call: TRBJ2-3; clone_size: many; d_call: .; cdr3_nt: TGCGCCAGCAGCTTGATTGAGTATAGCACAGATACGCAGTATTTT; cdr3_aa: CASSLIEYSTDTQYF
v_call: TRBV4-2; j_call: TRBJ1-5; clone_size: many; d_call: .; cdr3_nt: TGTGCCAGCAGCCAACACACGACAGGCCAGGGATCTCAGCCCCAGCATTTT; cdr3_aa: CASSQHTTGQGSQPQHF
v_call: TRBV20-1; j_call: TRBJ2-1; clone_size: .; d_call: .; cdr3_nt: TGCAGTGCTAGAGAGTGGGGATTCCAAGGATCCAATGAGCAGTTCTTC; cdr3_aa: CSAREWGFQGSNEQFF
v_call: TRBV15; j_call: TRBJ2-1; clone_size: .; d_call: TRBD2; cdr3_nt: TGTGCCACCAGCAGAGAAAGCGGGACGTACAATGAGCAGTTCTTC; cdr3_aa: CATSRESGTYNEQFF
v_call: TRBV29-1; j_call: TRBJ1-1; clone_size: once; d_call: .; cdr3_nt: TGCAGCGTATCCAGGGGACACACTGAAGCTTTCTTT; cdr3_aa: CSVSRGHTEAFF
v_call: TRBV11-2; j_call: TRBJ2-7; clone_size: many; d_call: TRBD1; cdr3_nt: TGTGCCAGCAGCCAGTTGGGACAGGCCTACGAGCAGTACTTC; cdr3_aa: CASSQLGQAYEQYF
v_call: TRBV28; j_call: TRBJ2-3; clone_size: many; d_call: TRBD2; cdr3_nt: TGTGCCAGCAGTTTTACTAGCGGGAGGGCCACAGGCACAGATACGCAGTATTTT; cdr3_aa: CASSFTSGRATGTDTQYF
v_call: TRBV27; j_call: TRBJ2-5; clone_size: many; d_call: TRBD1; cdr3_nt: TGTGCCAGCAGTTTAGGGACAGCCCAAGAGACCCAGTACTTC; cdr3_aa: CASSLGTAQETQYF
v_call: TRBV5-1; j_call: TRBJ1-2; clone_size: .; d_call: .; cdr3_nt: TGCGCCAGCAGCCCGGAACAGGGAAGGAATGGCTACACCTTC; cdr3_aa: CASSPEQGRNGYTF
v_call: TRBV6-4; j_call: TRBJ2-2; clone_size: many; d_call: TRBD1; cdr3_nt: TGTGCCAGCAGTGACGACAGGGACAGCGGGGAGCTGTTTTTT; cdr3_aa: CASSDDRDSGELFF
v_call: TRBV27; j_call: TRBJ1-4; clone_size: .; d_call: .; cdr3_nt: TGTGCCAGCAGTTACAAAACGACGCCAACTAATGAATTAGTGTTTTTT; cdr3_aa: CASSYKTTPTNELVFF
v_call: TRBV5-4; j_call: TRBJ1-1; clone_size: .; d_call: .; cdr3_nt: TGTGCCAGCAGCTTTGACCTGCGGGGGGCTCACACTGAAGCTTTCTTC; cdr3_aa: CASSFDLRGAHTEAFF